The 25 T cell receptor beta chains below were found in one sample sequenced in a study of T-cell reconstitution after alpha-beta-depleted transplantation in children. Preparing the TCRbeta library involved the use of unique molecular identifiers. Each CDR3 protein is one row after TCRdb ran MiXCR on the PCR reads. The table lists about 72,000 distinct CDR3 sequences, 7% to 8% of them singletons, with approximately 2.3% in the top ten. Material: PBMCs from the stem cell graft donor, obtained from the stem cell graft. Receptors originate from a human donor who donated a stem cell graft to a child with acute lymphoblastic leukemia.

This clonotype occurred many times. The V call is TRBV27, the J call TRBJ1-4; maybe TRBD1 (5 bases). Germline V gene sequence: CDR1 MNHEY, CDR2 SMNVEV (reference sequence). Trimming left V 6 bases short and J 7 bases short, with 12 bases between. The CDR3 has 13 residues. The CDR3 DNA is TGTGCCAGCAGCGGACGGGGGATTGAAAAACTGTTTTTT. Its translation is CASSGRGIEKLFF.

This clonotype showed up many times. The J gene is TRBJ1-2, the V gene TRBV12-3 or TRBV12-4, with a tentative D call TRBD1 (5 bases). This CDR3 region has 14 residues. V shed 0 bases and J shed 7 bases, with 12 bases lying between them. CDR3 nucleotides: TGTGCCAGCAGTTTAGCTCGGGGGACCTTTGGCTACACCTTC. It encodes CASSLARGTFGYTF.

The rearrangement uses TRBV29-1 and TRBJ2-7, with D unclear. CDR3 length: 13 residues. Per the germline V gene, CDR1 is SQVTM and CDR2 is ANQGSEA. Trimming pared 0 bases from V and 1 base from J, leaving 7 bases between. The CDR3 coding sequence is TGCAGCGTTGAAGATCAGGAGTCCTACGAGCAGTACTTC. This gives the protein CSVEDQESYEQYF.

The chain carries TRBV9 and TRBJ2-1; D not certain. Trimming pared 4 bases from V and 7 bases from J, leaving 15 bases between. The CDR3 is 14 residues long. The germline V gene encodes CDR1 SGDLS and CDR2 YYNGEE. CDR3 nucleotide sequence: TGTGCCAGCAGCCTCAGTTTCTTGGTAAATGAGCAGTTCTTC. Translated, it gives CASSLSFLVNEQFF.

V gene TRBV5-1 combines with J gene TRBJ2-5; the D gene could be TRBD1 or TRBD2 (6 bases each). Germline V gene lookup returns CDR1 SGHRS and CDR2 YFSETQ. There are 15 residues in the CDR3. V lost 4 bases and J 2 bases, leaving 15 bases between the germline ends. The CDR3 here is CASSRRGQIQETQYF. CDR3 nucleotide sequence: TGCGCCAGCAGCAGGAGGGGACAAATTCAAGAGACCCAGTACTTC. Full variable domain (rest looked up from reference TRBV5-1 and TRBJ2-5): KAGVTQTPRYLIKTRGQQVTLSCSPISGHRSVSWYQQTPGQGLQFLFEYFSETQRNKGNFPGRFSGRQFSNSRSEMNVSTLELGDSALYLCASSRRGQIQETQYFGPGTRLLVL.

The chain employs TRBV20-1 and TRBJ1-4; a weak D match, TRBD1 (6 bases). Per the germline V gene, CDR1 is DFQATT and CDR2 is SNEGSKA (reference sequence). The CDR3 totals 11 residues. The CDR3 loop reads CIGSTGNKLFF. As DNA, the CDR3 is TGCATTGGGTCTACAGGGAACAAACTGTTTTTT.

This clonotype was recorded many times. The chain is built from TRBV7-2 and TRBJ2-5, with TRBD1 matching over 8 bases. CDR3 length: 14 amino acids. V lost 2 bases and J lost 5; bases outside the gene matches: 4. The V gene's germline CDR1 is SGHTA and CDR2 FQGNSA. CDR3 sequence: CASSLRQGYETQYF. The CDR3 region has the DNA TGTGCCAGCAGCTTACGACAGGGGTATGAGACCCAGTACTTC.

This clonotype was seen repeatedly, ten times or more. The J gene is TRBJ2-7, the V gene TRBV11-2, with 12 bases lining up with TRBD2. J lost 3 bases, V lost 2 bases, and 8 bases had no gene match. The germline gives CDR1 SGHAT, CDR2 FQNNGV. The CDR3 covers 17 residues. This chain's CDR3 is CASSLYGLAGGGYEQYF. The DNA of the CDR3 is TGTGCCAGCAGCTTATATGGGCTAGCGGGAGGGGGCTACGAGCAGTACTTC.

This clonotype was detected ten times or more. The V gene is TRBV5-1, the J gene TRBJ1-2; D not certain. The germline V and J ends were trimmed by 0 bases and 1 base, with 10 bases remaining between them. CDR3 length: 15 residues. Germline values: CDR1 SGHRS, CDR2 YFSETQ. The CDR3 nucleotides are TGCGCCAGCAGCTTGGGGGCAGGCCTTAACTATGGCTACACCTTC. Translation: CASSLGAGLNYGYTF.

In nucleotides, the CDR3 is TGCAGCGTGGATACCGGGACTAGCAGCGGGACCCAGTACTTC. It codes for CSVDTGTSSGTQYF. The chain carries TRBV29-1 and TRBJ2-5; TRBD2 aligns across 9 bases. V shed 6 bases and J 7 bases; nucleotides not matched to a gene: 12. CDR3 size: 14 residues. Germline CDR1 SQVTM, CDR2 ANQGSEA.

This clonotype was observed a few times. V and J are TRBV3-1 and TRBJ1-4; no clear D. V dropped 4 bases and J dropped 4 bases, with 10 bases sitting between them. From germline, CDR1 is LGHDT and CDR2 YNNKEL (reference sequence). The CDR3 contains 14 residues. CDR3 residues: CASSRGLNNEKLFF. The CDR3 nucleotides are TGTGCCAGCAGCCGGGGTCTAAATAATGAAAAACTGTTTTTT. The complete variable domain, with remaining parts taken from reference TRBV3-1 and TRBJ1-4, reads DTAVSQTPKYLVTQMGNDKSIKCEQNLGHDTMYWYKQDSKKFLKIMFSYNNKELIINETVPNRFSPKSPDKAHLNLHINSLELGDSAVYFCASSRGLNNEKLFFGSGTQLSVL.

This clonotype was observed many times. J is TRBJ2-3 and V is TRBV7-3, with D unclear. This CDR3 is 16 amino acids long. V was cut by 6 bases and J by 1 base, with 17 bases left in between. Germline V gene data show CDR1 as SGHTA and CDR2 as FQGTGA. CDR3 loop: CASRLGPTGGTDTQYF. The CDR3 coding sequence is TGTGCCAGCAGACTCGGACCCACCGGAGGCACAGATACGCAGTATTTT.

At least ten counts were recorded for this clonotype. The DNA for the CDR3 is TGCAGTGCTAGAGATGAGAGGGACAGGGGGCCTTATAAAAACATTCAGTACTTC. It specifies CSARDERDRGPYKNIQYF. V usage is TRBV20-1 and J usage is TRBJ2-4; TRBD1 matches at 12 bases. The CDR3 has 18 residues. The J segment lost 4 bases and the V segment lost 0 bases, leaving 10 bases of the junction unmatched. The germline CDR1 and CDR2 sequences are DFQATT and SNEGSKA (reference sequence).

The sample holds many counts of this clonotype. J is TRBJ1-4 and V is TRBV12-3 or TRBV12-4, with D maybe TRBD1 (5 bases). This CDR3 contains 15 residues. V was clipped by 4 bases and J by 6 bases, with 15 bases between them. CDR3 sequence reads: CASSSSGTRYEKLFF. The CDR3 nucleotides read TGTGCCAGCAGTTCCTCCGGGACGAGATATGAAAAACTGTTTTTT.

In its sample, this clonotype was seen many times. The chain has TRBV6-5 and TRBJ2-1; D not resolved. Trimming cost V 2 bases and J 7 bases, with 3 bases left between them. This CDR3 contains 11 residues. Germline CDR1 MNHEY, CDR2 SVGAGI. The CDR3 is CASSYGNEQFF. The CDR3 DNA reads as TGTGCCAGCAGTTACGGGAATGAGCAGTTCTTC.

This clonotype was counted a few times. The chain has TRBV7-9 and TRBJ2-2; 7 bases fit TRBD2. Germline V CDR1 and CDR2: SEHNR, FQNEAQ (reference sequence). V lost 3 bases, J lost 1 base, and 2 bases stayed unmatched. The CDR3 contains 15 residues. The CDR3 DNA is TGTGCCAGCAGCTTCTCGGGGGGGAACACCGGGGAGCTGTTTTTT. Encoded protein: CASSFSGGNTGELFF.

This clonotype came up many times. The chain employs TRBV29-1 and TRBJ2-7; no firm D call. V was cut by 3 bases and J by 2 bases, with 5 bases left in between. The CDR3 runs to 11 residues. Germline values: CDR1 SQVTM, CDR2 ANQGSEA. The CDR3 DNA is TGCAGCGTTGAGGTGACCTACGAGCAGTACTTC. The encoded protein is CSVEVTYEQYF.

This clonotype was recorded many times. The chain uses TRBV9 and TRBJ1-6, with D possibly matching TRBD1 (6 bases). The germline gives CDR1 SGDLS, CDR2 YYNGEE. V shed 0 bases and J shed 3 bases, with 7 bases lying between them. This CDR3 spans 15 amino acids. The CDR3 loop is CASSVEGDYNSPLHF. In nucleotides, the CDR3 is TGTGCCAGCAGCGTAGAGGGGGACTATAATTCACCCCTCCACTTT.

This clonotype was seen ten or more times. The J gene is TRBJ2-1, the V gene TRBV20-1, with 8 nucleotides matching TRBD1. The V gene end was trimmed by 5 bases and the J gene end by 9 bases; junction bases not matched to a gene: 6. The CDR3 is 12 residues long. Germline loops: CDR1 DFQATT, CDR2 SNEGSKA (reference sequence). The CDR3 DNA reads TGCAGTGCTTCGGACAGGGTGACTGAGCAGTTCTTC. This encodes CSASDRVTEQFF.

Ten or more counts support this clonotype. This sequence joins TRBV20-1 and TRBJ1-3, with TRBD1 as a possible D gene (5 bases). The CDR3 contains 14 residues. From germline, CDR1 is DFQATT and CDR2 SNEGSKA (reference sequence). V was clipped by 6 bases and J by 0 bases, with 12 bases between them. The CDR3 nucleotides read TGCAGTGCCCAGGGACCGCACTCTGGAAACACCATATATTTT. It translates to CSAQGPHSGNTIYF.

In its sample, this clonotype was seen many times. The chain links TRBV12-3 or TRBV12-4 to TRBJ1-1, with TRBD1 identical over 11 bases. The junction had 3 bases not matched to a gene; V was cut back by 4 bases and J by 2 bases. The CDR3 spans 15 residues. The CDR3 DNA reads as TGTGCCAGCAGTTCAAGGACAGGGGGCAACACTGAAGCTTTCTTT. Residues: CASSSRTGGNTEAFF.

This clonotype has ten or more counts. This chain connects TRBV5-1 to TRBJ2-1; TRBD2 agrees at 9 bases. Germline assignment: CDR1 SGHRS and CDR2 YFSETQ. The CDR3 runs 15 residues. Trimming removed 1 base from V and 4 bases from J; junction bases left unmatched: 3. CDR3 in amino acids: CASSLPSGIYNEQFF. The CDR3 DNA reads TGCGCCAGCAGCTTGCCTAGCGGGATTTACAATGAGCAGTTCTTC.

This clonotype has at least ten counts. The rearrangement uses TRBV12-3 or TRBV12-4 and TRBJ1-1, with a weak D call TRBD1 (5 bases). The V and J ends lost 7 bases and 4 bases respectively, with 16 bases between them. The CDR3 extends over 14 amino acids. CDR3 coding DNA: TGTGCCAGCACCTGGCAGGGAGGTGGCACTGAAGCTTTCTTT. It translates to CASTWQGGGTEAFF.

The chain carries TRBV12-3 or TRBV12-4 and TRBJ2-7, with D perhaps given as TRBD1 or TRBD2 (5 bases each). The CDR3 extends over 14 amino acids. V gave up 8 bases and J gave up 0 bases, with 14 bases separating them. The CDR3 nucleotides are TGTGCCAGCTCCCCGGGGCGCGCCTCCTACGAGCAGTACTTC. It yields the protein CASSPGRASYEQYF.

This clonotype was seen only a few times. The rearrangement joins TRBV6-4 to TRBJ2-1, with TRBD1 matching 9 bases. The CDR3 loop spans 14 amino acids. The V gene end was trimmed by 0 bases and the J gene end by 8 bases; junction bases not matched to a gene: 2. Germline V lookup: CDR1 MRHNA, CDR2 SNTAGT. CDR3: CASSDSTGGDEQFF. In DNA form, the CDR3 reads TGTGCCAGCAGTGACTCGACAGGGGGTGATGAGCAGTTCTTC.